This T cell receptor beta chain was profiled in a study of identical twins. MiXCR, run by TCRdb on the 5' RACE reads, gives a single entry per CDR3 protein. The data hold some 1,700,000 distinct CDR3 sequences, with under 35% observed a single time. Study results and caveats: Cord blood beta clonotypes present at high abundance carried fewer insertions; no such pattern appeared in memory repertoires.

Worth noting for this clonotype: Its specificity is not known.

This CDR3 has 16 amino acids. Germline V gene data show CDR1 as DFQATT and CDR2 as SNEGSKA (reference sequence). V dropped 5 bases and J dropped 2; count of bases not matched to a gene: 10. The source is a newborn girl in good health. The chain recombines TRBV20-1 with TRBJ2-3; 10 bases align to TRBD2. Sequenced: cord blood. The CDR3, as DNA: TGCAGTGCTGACGATCTAGCGGGGGCGAACACAGATACGCAGTATTTT. It specifies CSADDLAGANTDTQYF.